This TCR beta chain stems from a study of cytomegalovirus exposure and HLA in healthy donors. The PCR contained 60 Vbeta and 13 Jbeta primers. Produced via immunoSEQ multiplex PCR; TCRdb's table is partial and in-frame only. The table has over 110,000 clones, 70% to 85% seen once. Germline V lookup: CDR1 LNHDA, CDR2 SQIVND (reference sequence). The length of the CDR3 is 15 residues. V was clipped by 5 bases and J by 0 bases; unmatched bases: 6. V and J are TRBV19 and TRBJ1-1, with TRBD1 identical over 7 bases. The source of this sequence is a woman aged 55 to 70 in good health and CMV-seropositive. The specimen sequenced was PBMCs. The DNA for the CDR3 is TGTGCCAGTAGTGGCGGACAGGACTTGAACACTGAAGCTTTCTTT. Translated, it gives CASSGGQDLNTEAFF.